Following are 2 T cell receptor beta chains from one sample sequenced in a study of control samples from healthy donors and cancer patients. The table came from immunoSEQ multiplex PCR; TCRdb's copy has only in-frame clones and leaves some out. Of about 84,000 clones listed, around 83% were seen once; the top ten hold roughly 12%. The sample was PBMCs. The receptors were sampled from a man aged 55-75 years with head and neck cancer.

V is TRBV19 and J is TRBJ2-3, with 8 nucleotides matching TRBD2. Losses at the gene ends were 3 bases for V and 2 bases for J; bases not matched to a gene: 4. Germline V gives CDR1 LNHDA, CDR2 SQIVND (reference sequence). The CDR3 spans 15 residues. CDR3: CASSILLAVTDTQYF. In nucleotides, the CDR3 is TGTGCCAGTAGTATTTTACTAGCGGTCACAGATACGCAGTATTTT.

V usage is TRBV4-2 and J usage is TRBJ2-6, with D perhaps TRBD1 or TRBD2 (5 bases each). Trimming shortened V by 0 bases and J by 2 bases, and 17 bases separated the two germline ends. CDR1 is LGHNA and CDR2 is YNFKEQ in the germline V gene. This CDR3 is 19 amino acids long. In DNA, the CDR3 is TGTGCCAGCAGCCAAGATCATCCGGGACGAGCTGCTGGGGCCAACGTCCTGACTTTC. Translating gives CASSQDHPGRAAGANVLTF.